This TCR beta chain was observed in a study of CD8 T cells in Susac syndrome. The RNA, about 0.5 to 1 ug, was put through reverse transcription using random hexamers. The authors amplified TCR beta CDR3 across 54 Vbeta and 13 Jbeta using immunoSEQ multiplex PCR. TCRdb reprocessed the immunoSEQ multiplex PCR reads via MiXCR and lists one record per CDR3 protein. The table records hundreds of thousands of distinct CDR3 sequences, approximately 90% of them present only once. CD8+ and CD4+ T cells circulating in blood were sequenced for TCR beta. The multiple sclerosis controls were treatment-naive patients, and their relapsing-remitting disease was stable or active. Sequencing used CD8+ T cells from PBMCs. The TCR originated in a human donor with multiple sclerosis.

In nucleotides, the CDR3 is TGTGCCAGCAGTCCGTCGGACAGCATTTGGCCCCAGCATTTT. This translates into CASSPSDSIWPQHF. This chain connects TRBV28 to TRBJ1-5, with D possibly being TRBD1 (6 bases). The CDR3 runs 14 residues. CDR1 and CDR2 from the germline V gene are MDHEN and SYDVKM. The V and J ends lost 5 bases and 9 bases respectively, with 17 bases between them. The entire variable domain, with the rest obtained from reference TRBV28 and TRBJ1-5, is as follows: DVKVTQSSRYLVKRTGEKVFLECVQDMDHENMFWYRQDPGLGLRLIYFSYDVKMKEKGDIPEGYSVSREKKERFSLILESASTNQTSMYLCASSPSDSIWPQHFGDGTRLSIL.